This T cell receptor beta chain was retrieved from a study of blood T cell repertoires in COVID-19. This clone was detected only once. This table comes from immunoSEQ multiplex PCR, and its TCRdb copy is limited to in-frame clones, with some not included. Here the sample spans 350,000 to 450,000 clones, roughly 85% being singletons. CDR1 is SGHRS, CDR2 YFSETQ, per germline. V lost 2 bases and J 8 bases, leaving 7 bases between the germline ends. The CDR3 extends over 11 amino acids. The rearrangement uses TRBV5-1 and TRBJ1-2; D perhaps matches TRBD1 (6 bases). The clonotype comes from a woman aged 18-30 years with acute or convalescent COVID-19. The sequencing sample was made of peripheral blood. The CDR3 region is CASSFGGGYTF. Here the CDR3 DNA reads TGCGCCAGCAGCTTTGGGGGCGGCTACACCTTC. Complete variable domain (other parts from reference TRBV5-1 and TRBJ1-2): KAGVTQTPRYLIKTRGQQVTLSCSPISGHRSVSWYQQTPGQGLQFLFEYFSETQRNKGNFPGRFSGRQFSNSRSEMNVSTLELGDSALYLCASSFGGGYTFGSGTRLTVV.